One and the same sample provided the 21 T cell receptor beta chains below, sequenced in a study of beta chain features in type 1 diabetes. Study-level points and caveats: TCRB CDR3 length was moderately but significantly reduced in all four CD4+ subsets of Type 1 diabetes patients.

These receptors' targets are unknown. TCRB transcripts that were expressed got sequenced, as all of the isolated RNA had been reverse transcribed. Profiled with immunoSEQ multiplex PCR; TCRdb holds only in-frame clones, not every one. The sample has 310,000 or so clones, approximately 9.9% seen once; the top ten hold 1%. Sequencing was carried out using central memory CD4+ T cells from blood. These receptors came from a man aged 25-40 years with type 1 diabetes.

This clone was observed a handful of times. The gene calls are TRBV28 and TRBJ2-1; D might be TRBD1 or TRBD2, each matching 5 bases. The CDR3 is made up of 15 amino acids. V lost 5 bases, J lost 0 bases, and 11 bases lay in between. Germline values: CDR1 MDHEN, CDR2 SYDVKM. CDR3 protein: CASSTPGASYNEQFF. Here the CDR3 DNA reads TGTGCCAGCAGTACACCCGGGGCCTCCTACAATGAGCAGTTCTTC.

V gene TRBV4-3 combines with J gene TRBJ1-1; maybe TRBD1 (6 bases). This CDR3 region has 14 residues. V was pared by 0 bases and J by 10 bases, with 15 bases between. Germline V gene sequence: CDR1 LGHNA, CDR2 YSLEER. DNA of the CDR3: TGCGCCAGCAGCCAAGACCCACAGGGAAATTTAGCTTTCTTT. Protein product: CASSQDPQGNLAFF.

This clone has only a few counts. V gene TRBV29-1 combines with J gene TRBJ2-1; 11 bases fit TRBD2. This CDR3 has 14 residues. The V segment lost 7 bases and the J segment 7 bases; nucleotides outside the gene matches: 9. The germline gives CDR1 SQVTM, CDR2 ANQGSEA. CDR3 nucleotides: TGCAGCGGCCTAGCGGGGGGCCAGGGGAATGAGCAGTTCTTC. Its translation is CSGLAGGQGNEQFF.

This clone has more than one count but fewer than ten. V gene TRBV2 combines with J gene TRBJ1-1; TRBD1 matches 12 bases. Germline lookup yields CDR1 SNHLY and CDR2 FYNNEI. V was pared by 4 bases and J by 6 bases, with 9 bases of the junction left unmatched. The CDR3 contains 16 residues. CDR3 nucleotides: TGTGCCAGCAGTGGACTGGGGACAGGGGGCGCCCCTGAAGCTTTCTTT. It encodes CASSGLGTGGAPEAFF.

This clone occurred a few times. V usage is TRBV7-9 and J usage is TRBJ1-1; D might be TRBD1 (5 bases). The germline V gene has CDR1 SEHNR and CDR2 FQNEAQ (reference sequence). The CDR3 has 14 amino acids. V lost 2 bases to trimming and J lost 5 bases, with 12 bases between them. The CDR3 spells CASSLQGKDTEAFF. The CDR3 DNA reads TGTGCCAGCAGCTTACAGGGAAAGGATACTGAAGCTTTCTTT.

CDR3 in DNA: TGCCGCGGTCCGGGGGGGGAGACCCAGTACTTC. It yields the protein CRGPGGETQYF. The chain combines TRBV29-1 with TRBJ2-5; 8 nucleotides match TRBD2. The CDR3 runs 11 residues. Per the germline V gene, CDR1 is SQVTM and CDR2 is ANQGSEA.

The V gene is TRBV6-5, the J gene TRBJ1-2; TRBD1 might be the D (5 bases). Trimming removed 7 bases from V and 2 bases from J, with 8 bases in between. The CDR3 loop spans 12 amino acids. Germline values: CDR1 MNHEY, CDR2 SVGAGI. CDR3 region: CASTQGNYGYTF. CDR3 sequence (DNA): TGTGCCAGCACCCAGGGAAACTATGGCTACACCTTC.

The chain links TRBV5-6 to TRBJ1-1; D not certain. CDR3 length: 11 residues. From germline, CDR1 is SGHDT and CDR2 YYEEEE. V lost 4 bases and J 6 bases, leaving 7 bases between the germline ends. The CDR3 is CASSVEAEAFF. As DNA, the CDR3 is TGTGCCAGCAGCGTCGAGGCTGAAGCTTTCTTT.

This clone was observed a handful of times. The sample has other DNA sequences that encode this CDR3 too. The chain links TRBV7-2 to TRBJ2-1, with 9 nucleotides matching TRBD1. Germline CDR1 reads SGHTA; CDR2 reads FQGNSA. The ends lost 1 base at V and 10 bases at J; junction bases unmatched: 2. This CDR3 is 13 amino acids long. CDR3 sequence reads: CASSLGQGGEQFF. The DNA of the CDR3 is TGTGCCAGCAGCTTAGGACAGGGGGGCGAGCAGTTCTTC.

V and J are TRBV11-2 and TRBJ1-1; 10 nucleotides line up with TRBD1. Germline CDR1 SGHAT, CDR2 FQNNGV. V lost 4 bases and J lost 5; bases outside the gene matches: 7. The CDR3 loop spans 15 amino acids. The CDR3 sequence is CASSSGDRGKTEAFF. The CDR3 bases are TGTGCCAGCAGCTCAGGGGACAGGGGAAAGACTGAAGCTTTCTTT.

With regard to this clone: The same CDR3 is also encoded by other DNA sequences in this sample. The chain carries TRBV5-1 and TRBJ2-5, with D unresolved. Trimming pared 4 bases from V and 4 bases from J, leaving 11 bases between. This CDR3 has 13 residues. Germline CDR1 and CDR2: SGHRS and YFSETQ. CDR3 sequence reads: CASSLDSRETQYF. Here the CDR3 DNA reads TGCGCCAGCAGCCTAGACTCCAGAGAGACCCAGTACTTC.

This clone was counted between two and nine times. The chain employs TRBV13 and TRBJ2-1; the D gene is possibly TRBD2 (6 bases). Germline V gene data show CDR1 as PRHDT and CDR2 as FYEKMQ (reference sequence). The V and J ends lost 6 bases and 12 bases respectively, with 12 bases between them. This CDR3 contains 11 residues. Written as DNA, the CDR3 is TGTGCCAGCAGTTTCCGGGACTGGCAGTTCTTC. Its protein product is CASSFRDWQFF.

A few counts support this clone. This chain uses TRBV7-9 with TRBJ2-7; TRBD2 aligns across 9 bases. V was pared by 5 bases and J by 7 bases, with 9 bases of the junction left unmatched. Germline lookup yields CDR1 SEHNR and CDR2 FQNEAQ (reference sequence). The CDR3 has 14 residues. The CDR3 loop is CASSPAGGQREQYF. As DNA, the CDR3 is TGTGCCAGCAGCCCCGCGGGGGGGCAAAGAGAGCAGTACTTC.

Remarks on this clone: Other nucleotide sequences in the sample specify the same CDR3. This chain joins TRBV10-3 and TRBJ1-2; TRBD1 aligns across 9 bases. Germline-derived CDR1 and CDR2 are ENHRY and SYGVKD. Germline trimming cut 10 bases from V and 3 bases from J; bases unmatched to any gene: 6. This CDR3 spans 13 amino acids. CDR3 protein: CASNRDRDYGYTF. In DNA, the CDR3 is TGTGCCAGCAACCGGGACAGGGACTATGGCTACACCTTC.

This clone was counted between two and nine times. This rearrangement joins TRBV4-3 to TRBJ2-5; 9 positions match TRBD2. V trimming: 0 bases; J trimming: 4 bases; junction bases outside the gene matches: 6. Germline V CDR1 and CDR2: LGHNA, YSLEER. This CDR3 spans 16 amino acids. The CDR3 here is CASSQEVAGVGETQYF. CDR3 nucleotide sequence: TGCGCCAGCAGCCAAGAGGTAGCGGGGGTGGGAGAGACCCAGTACTTC.

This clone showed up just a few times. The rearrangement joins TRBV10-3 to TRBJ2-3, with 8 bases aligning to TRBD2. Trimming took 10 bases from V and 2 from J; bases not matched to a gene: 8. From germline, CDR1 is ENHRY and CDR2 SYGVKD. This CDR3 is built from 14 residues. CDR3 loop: CATAVSGDTDTQYF. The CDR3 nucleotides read TGTGCCACCGCCGTTAGCGGGGACACAGATACGCAGTATTTT.

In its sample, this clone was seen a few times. CDR3: CATSRGGPDYGYTF. The CDR3 DNA follows: TGTGCCACCAGCAGAGGTGGCCCAGACTATGGCTACACCTTC. The V call is TRBV15, the J call TRBJ1-2, with unresolved D. CDR3 length equals 14 residues. Per germline, CDR1 LNHNV and CDR2 YYDKDF (reference sequence). The V end lost 1 base, the J end lost 3 bases, and 9 bases lay between the germline ends.

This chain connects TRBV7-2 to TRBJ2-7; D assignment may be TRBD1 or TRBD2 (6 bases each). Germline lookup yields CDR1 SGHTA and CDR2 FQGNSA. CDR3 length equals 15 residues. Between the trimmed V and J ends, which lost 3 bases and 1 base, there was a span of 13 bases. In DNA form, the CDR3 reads TGTGCCAGCAGCTTCTCTAGGGGGGAATCCTACGAGCAGTACTTC. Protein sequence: CASSFSRGESYEQYF.

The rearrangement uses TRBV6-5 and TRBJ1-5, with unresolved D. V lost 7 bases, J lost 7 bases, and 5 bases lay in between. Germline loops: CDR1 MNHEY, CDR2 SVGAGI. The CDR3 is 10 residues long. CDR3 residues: CASIGQPQHF. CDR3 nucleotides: TGTGCCAGCATAGGGCAGCCCCAGCATTTT.

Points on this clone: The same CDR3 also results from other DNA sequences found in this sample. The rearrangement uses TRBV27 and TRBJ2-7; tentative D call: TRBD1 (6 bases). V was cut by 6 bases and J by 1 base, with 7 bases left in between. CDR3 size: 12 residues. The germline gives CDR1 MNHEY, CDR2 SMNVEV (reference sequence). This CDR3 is CASRDSSYEQYF. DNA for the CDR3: TGTGCCAGCAGGGACAGTTCCTACGAGCAGTACTTC.

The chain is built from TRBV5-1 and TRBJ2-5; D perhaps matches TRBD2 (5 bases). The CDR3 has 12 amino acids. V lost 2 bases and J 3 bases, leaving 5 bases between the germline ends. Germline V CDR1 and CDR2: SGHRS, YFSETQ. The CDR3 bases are TGCGCCAGCAGCTTCGGGAAAGAGACCCAGTACTTC. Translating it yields CASSFGKETQYF.